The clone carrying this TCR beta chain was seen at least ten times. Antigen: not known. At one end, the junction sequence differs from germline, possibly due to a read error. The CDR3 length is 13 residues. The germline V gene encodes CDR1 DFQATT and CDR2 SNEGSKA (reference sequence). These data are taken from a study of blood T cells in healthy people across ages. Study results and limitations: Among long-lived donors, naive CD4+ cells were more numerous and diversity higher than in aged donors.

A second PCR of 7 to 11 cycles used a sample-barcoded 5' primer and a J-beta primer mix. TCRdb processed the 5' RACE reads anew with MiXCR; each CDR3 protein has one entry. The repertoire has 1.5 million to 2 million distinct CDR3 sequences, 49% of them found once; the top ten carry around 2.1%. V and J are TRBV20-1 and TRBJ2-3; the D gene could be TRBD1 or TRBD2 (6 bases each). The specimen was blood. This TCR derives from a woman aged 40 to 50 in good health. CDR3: CSARGASTDTQYF. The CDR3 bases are TGCAGCGCTAGGGGGGCTAGCACAGATACGCAGTATTTT.